A single sample gave rise to the 18 T cell receptor beta chains below, sequenced in a study of blood T cell repertoires in COVID-19. Repertoires were generated with immunoSEQ multiplex PCR, while TCRdb's copy carries only in-frame clones and drops some. The sample gives almost 200,000 clones, roughly 80% of which show up once; 5.5% to 7% is in the top ten. The material sequenced was peripheral blood. These receptor sequences come from a woman aged 35 to 49 with COVID-19, enrolled during active disease.

The chain joins TRBV5-4 to TRBJ2-7; TRBD1 matches 9 bases. The trim removed 0 bases at V and 2 bases at J, leaving 0 bases unmatched. CDR1 is SGHNT, CDR2 YYREEE, per germline (reference sequence). The CDR3 contains 14 residues. CDR3 bases: TGTGCCAGCAGCTTGGGACAGGGGGCCTACGAGCAGTACTTC. Translated: CASSLGQGAYEQYF.

J is TRBJ2-6 and V is TRBV19; D is perhaps TRBD2 (6 bases). CDR3 length: 17 residues. Germline CDR1 is LNHDA and CDR2 is SQIVND (reference sequence). V shed 2 bases and J shed 4 bases, with 15 bases lying between them. CDR3 in DNA: TGTGCCAGTAGTATAAGATTCGGAGGGCTAGGGGCCAACGTCCTGACTTTC. Translation gives CASSIRFGGLGANVLTF.

The rearrangement links TRBV4-1 to TRBJ2-7, with TRBD1 identical over 8 bases. Trimming cost V 4 bases and J 3 bases; bases outside gene matches: 11. Germline V gene lookup returns CDR1 MGHRA and CDR2 YSYEKL. CDR3 length: 16 amino acids. The CDR3 spells CASSPDGVRGHYEQYF. In DNA, the CDR3 is TGCGCCAGCAGCCCTGACGGGGTCAGGGGGCACTACGAGCAGTACTTC.

The chain employs TRBV18 and TRBJ1-6; the match to TRBD1 covers 7 bases. The CDR3 contains 15 residues. J lost 2 bases, V lost 3 bases, and 1 base had no gene match. Germline V gene lookup returns CDR1 KGHSH and CDR2 LQKENI. The DNA for the CDR3 is TGTGCCAGCTCACCCGACAGGGCCTATAATTCACCCCTCCACTTT. Protein sequence: CASSPDRAYNSPLHF.

This clone was seen a few times. The chain uses TRBV7-2 and TRBJ2-5, with 13 positions matching TRBD2. The CDR3 is 16 amino acids. V gave up 5 bases and J gave up 1 base; unmatched junction bases: 4. The germline gives CDR1 SGHTA, CDR2 FQGNSA. The CDR3 region is CASSQGTSGTQETQYF. CDR3 bases: TGTGCCAGCAGCCAGGGGACTAGCGGGACCCAAGAGACCCAGTACTTC.

This rearrangement joins TRBV9 to TRBJ2-1, with D tentatively TRBD1 (6 bases). The ends were cut back, 0 bases at V and 7 bases at J, with 20 bases in the middle. The CDR3 is made up of 17 amino acids. CDR1 and CDR2 from the germline V gene are SGDLS and YYNGEE. The CDR3 here is CASSVAGGGQRTNEQFF. CDR3 nucleotide sequence: TGTGCCAGCAGCGTAGCGGGCGGAGGACAGCGGACTAATGAGCAGTTCTTC. The full variable domain, completed using reference TRBV9 and TRBJ2-1, is DSGVTQTPKHLITATGQRVTLRCSPRSGDLSVYWYQQSLDQGLQFLIQYYNGEERAKGNILERFSAQQFPDLHSELNLSSLELGDSALYFCASSVAGGGQRTNEQFFGPGTRLTVL.

The gene calls are TRBV5-4 and TRBJ2-7, with 7 bases aligning to TRBD1. CDR1 SGHNT and CDR2 YYREEE come from the germline V gene (reference sequence). J lost 3 bases, V lost 0 bases, and 6 bases had no gene match. The CDR3 is 15 residues long. The CDR3 protein is CASSLDPTGFYEQYF. The CDR3 nucleotides are TGTGCCAGCAGCTTGGATCCGACAGGGTTCTACGAGCAGTACTTC.

This clone appeared a single time. The genes are TRBV4-2 and TRBJ1-3, with a possible D match to TRBD1 (6 bases). The V end lost 0 bases, the J end lost 8 bases, and 14 bases lay between the germline ends. The germline V gene encodes CDR1 LGHNA and CDR2 YNFKEQ. CDR3 length: 15 amino acids. The CDR3 region is CASSQELTGKYTIYF. In nucleotides, the CDR3 is TGTGCCAGCAGCCAAGAGTTGACAGGAAAATACACCATATATTTT.

V usage is TRBV9 and J usage is TRBJ2-5, with 7 nucleotides matching TRBD2. The CDR3 spans 15 residues. V shed 2 bases, J shed 2 bases, and the junction held 6 bases outside the gene matches. Germline lookup yields CDR1 SGDLS and CDR2 YYNGEE. The CDR3 here is CASSVDSGLQETQYF. CDR3 sequence (DNA): TGTGCCAGCAGCGTGGATAGCGGGTTACAAGAGACCCAGTACTTC.

The rearrangement links TRBV19 to TRBJ2-2; 10 bases fit TRBD2. The CDR3 loop spans 15 amino acids. Trimming took 6 bases from V and 5 from J; bases not matched to a gene: 6. Germline CDR1 reads LNHDA; CDR2 reads SQIVND (reference sequence). CDR3 in amino acids: CASSRTSGLTGELFF. CDR3 in DNA: TGTGCCAGTAGCCGGACTAGCGGTTTAACCGGGGAGCTGTTTTTT.

The chain recombines TRBV6-1 with TRBJ1-2; 9 bases match TRBD1. In germline, CDR1 is MNHNS, CDR2 SASEGT. The CDR3 loop spans 17 amino acids. Losses at the gene ends were 4 bases for V and 4 bases for J; bases not matched to a gene: 13. The CDR3 region has the DNA TGTGCCAGCAGTGTGGGAGTACAGGGGGCCCCATCCTATGGCTACACCTTC. It yields the protein CASSVGVQGAPSYGYTF.

This clone was counted only a few times. V usage is TRBV4-1 and J usage is TRBJ2-2, with unresolved D. V lost 1 base and J 0 bases, leaving 21 bases between the germline ends. Per germline, CDR1 MGHRA and CDR2 YSYEKL. The CDR3 covers 20 residues. The CDR3 protein is CASSQVPHALERPNTGELFF. Written as DNA, the CDR3 is TGCGCCAGCAGCCAAGTTCCCCACGCCCTGGAGCGTCCGAACACCGGGGAGCTGTTTTTT.

This clone was seen repeatedly, ten times or more. The gene calls are TRBV3-1 (or the pseudogene TRBV3-2) and TRBJ2-7; D gene ambiguous. The germline CDR1 and CDR2 sequences are LGHDT and YNNKEL (reference sequence). The V and J ends lost 2 bases and 0 bases respectively, with 8 bases between them. CDR3 size: 14 residues. CDR3 sequence reads: CASSQLPSSYEQYF. CDR3 DNA: TGTGCCAGCAGCCAACTACCGAGCTCCTACGAGCAGTACTTC.

The chain recombines TRBV6-5 with TRBJ2-1, with a possible D match to TRBD2 (5 bases). With 7 bases removed from V and 8 bases from J, the gap between germline ends came to 9 bases. The CDR3 loop spans 11 amino acids. CDR1 is MNHEY and CDR2 is SVGAGI in the germline V gene. The CDR3 nucleotides read TGTGCCAGCAACAACGGGGATGAGCAGTTCTTC. Translating it yields CASNNGDEQFF.

The rearrangement links TRBV11-3 to TRBJ2-1, with TRBD1 identical over 7 bases. CDR1 and CDR2 from the germline V gene are SGHNT and YENEEA. The CDR3 totals 17 residues. Trimming removed 0 bases from V and 5 bases from J; junction bases left unmatched: 10. This chain's CDR3 is CASSLDFGTANNNEQFF. In nucleotides, the CDR3 is TGTGCCAGCAGCTTAGATTTCGGGACAGCCAATAACAATGAGCAGTTCTTC.

V and J are TRBV25-1 and TRBJ2-5; 9 bases map to TRBD2. Germline V gives CDR1 MGHDK, CDR2 SYGVNS. The CDR3 is made up of 17 amino acids. Trimming took 3 bases from V and 5 from J; bases not matched to a gene: 13. CDR3 protein: CASSDGARWLAGETQYF. Written as DNA, the CDR3 is TGTGCCAGCAGTGATGGGGCCCGCTGGCTAGCGGGGGAGACCCAGTACTTC.

The rearrangement links TRBV30 to TRBJ2-6; perhaps TRBD1 as D (6 bases). This CDR3 contains 16 residues. Per the germline V gene, CDR1 is GTSNPN and CDR2 is SVGIG (reference sequence). V was pared by 3 bases and J by 0 bases, with 12 bases between. In DNA form, the CDR3 reads TGTGCCTGGAGACACAGGGTCTTCTCTGGGGCCAACGTCCTGACTTTC. This codes for CAWRHRVFSGANVLTF.

The chain employs TRBV5-4 and TRBJ2-7; a possible D gene is TRBD1 (6 bases). Germline CDR1 SGHNT, CDR2 YYREEE (reference sequence). CDR3 length: 15 amino acids. Trimming took 3 bases from V and 4 from J, leaving 17 bases between them. The CDR3 reads CASSSARGGGYEQYF. The CDR3 DNA reads as TGTGCCAGCAGCTCCGCAAGAGGGGGTGGATACGAGCAGTACTTC. The complete variable domain, with remaining parts taken from reference TRBV5-4 and TRBJ2-7, reads ETGVTQSPTHLIKTRGQQVTLRCSSQSGHNTVSWYQQALGQGPQFIFQYYREEENGRGNFPPRFSGLQFPNYSSELNVNALELDDSALYLCASSSARGGGYEQYFGPGTRLTVT.